This entry describes one TCR beta chain. This clone has more than one count but fewer than ten. The antigen this receptor binds is unknown. The sample holds no much larger clone one base away, and base qualities are not on file. Library prep was done by the immunoSEQ multiplex PCR assay. A mixture of 60 forward primers for TCR Vbeta segments and 13 reverse primers for TCR Jbeta segments was used in the multiplex PCR. The CDR3 region of rearranged TCR beta genes was amplified from genomic DNA with a multiplex PCR assay. The Illumina HiSeq System was used to sequence the amplified TCR beta libraries as 87-base-pair reads. In the original analysis: Across the 700 or so repertoires, a later analysis counted some 81 million unique TCR beta chains, 9.5 million to 13 million of which were shared by at least two donors. Raw reads were error-corrected and collapsed into unique sequences by a nearest-neighbor algorithm in which closely related sequences were merged to remove PCR and sequencing errors. To assign V, D and J gene segments, CDR3 sequences were aligned to IMGT reference sequences. For a sequence to be retained, a match of at least six nucleotides to both a V gene segment and a J gene segment was required. A rearrangement was called productive if the CDR3 had no stop codons and remained in frame with V and J, and every other rearrangement was called non-productive. CDR3 was defined by IMGT convention, running from the second conserved V-encoded cysteine to the conserved J-encoded phenylalanine. The earlier analysis of some 540 of the donors excluded any sequence lacking an unambiguous match to a single V gene segment. An earlier analysis of almost 600 of the donors classified V segments as functional when productive rearrangements were above 56.7% and as segregating when the standard deviation between donors was above 5%. To diagnose cytomegalovirus status from the catalog of TCR beta chain sequences, a statistical classification framework was built. In a later analysis, TCR nucleotide sequences were compared against IMGT/GENE-DB human TR gene sequences so that V and J genes could be assigned. The TCRdist pipeline was used in a later analysis to assign CDR3 sequences and most-parsimonious VDJ recombination scenarios. In a later analysis, each TCR beta chain was defined by its CDR3 amino acid sequence together with its V-gene family, and reads lacking a unique V-gene family were excluded. A later analysis removed 600 or so highly shared, low-generation-probability nucleotide sequences to deal with suspected cross-contamination and a sequencing artifact. A later analysis calculated a clonal expansion index for each public chain from normalized within-repertoire ranks of inferred template counts. In a later analysis, generation probabilities were computed with a VDJ recombination model fitted to out-of-frame rearrangements, and the resulting probabilities were checked against IGoR. A later analysis scored TCR-TCR, TCR-HLA and TCR-CMV co-occurrence with hypergeometric tests, applying a repertoire-size bias correction to TCR pairs. False discovery rates were estimated in a later analysis by permuting HLA or CMV assignments 20 times. In a later analysis, co-occurring TCRs were grouped using DBSCAN, with TCRdist sequence similarity added in when clustering inside HLA-allele-positive subsets. Repertoires with fewer than 30,000 or more than 120,000 public chains, plus five repertoires with anomalous nucleotide sharing, were excluded from co-occurrence clustering. TCRdb mirrors the immuneACCESS table, restricted to in-frame sequences. Some clones are absent from its copies; in checked studies, under half trace to an unresolved V gene, and the reason for the others is unknown. That table supplies the V and J calls and clone size; D and trimming were determined from the DNA. The sample table lists about 150,000 clones, 76% of them with a count of one. About 3.4% of the sample rests with the top ten.

The cohort consisted of 666 healthy bone marrow donors. At the time of sampling, all cohort members were nominally healthy, though unrecorded immune exposures were likely present. The donor tested CMV seronegative and was one of the 352 seronegative cohort members. Each donor provided a peripheral blood sample, and peripheral blood mononuclear cells were used for TCR beta sequencing. The Qiagen DNeasy Blood Extraction Kit was used to extract genomic DNA from the blood cell samples. Trimming costs V 3 bases and J 2 bases, and their ends lie 14 bases apart. CDR1 and CDR2 (SGHDT, YYEEEE) derive from the germline V gene. Including cysteine and phenylalanine, the CDR3 has 15 amino acids. The CDR3 DNA has 45 bases and is translated from base 1. The sample originates from a study of cytomegalovirus exposure and HLA in healthy donors (dated by TCRdb to about 2017). For the study in its entirety: According to an earlier analysis of 587 of the donors, about 179 million T cells yielded 100 million or so unique TCR beta sequences and 276 Gb of sequence data. Among the roughly 380 genotyped donors, around 81% belonged to the genetic ancestry cluster associated with self-reported Caucasian donors. The number of typed donors differed by locus: about 620-640 for A, B, C, DRB1 and DQB1; 500 to 550 for DQA1; over 600 for DPA1; and about 450 for DPB1. A later genetic analysis took genome-wide SNP genotypes for about three fifths of the 666 donors and used that subset as a discovery cohort. In the later analysis, no new phenotypic data were used to find candidate immune exposures; instead, reliance was placed on TCR beta sequences and their occurrence across donors. To predict cytomegalovirus infection status, the study combined high-throughput TCR immunosequencing, statistical association of individual TCRs with disease status, and machine learning. A separate validation cohort of about 110 different subjects was used in addition to the 666-subject first cohort. An early release covering 500 to 750 HLA-typed donors comprised 250 to 350 gigabases of sequencing data and some 79 million unique TCR sequences. To study patterns of TCR occurrence, a later analysis re-analyzed previously published TCR beta repertoires from hundreds of donors and added high-resolution HLA genotyping. The aim of the study was to test whether cataloging public T cell receptors could identify signatures of past pathogen exposure. Roughly 5 DR-DQ haplotypes were handled as single units for association and clustering, since linkage in the cohort was strong. HLA typing included class I and class II loci at four-digit resolution. Every repertoire in the discovery cohort had been generated on one and the same sequencing platform. Donor age, sex, ethnicity and CMV serostatus were compiled together with the repertoire data. Among 398 genotyped donors of the cohort, an average of 235,054 unique TCR beta nucleotide sequences were sequenced per donor, roughly 18% of them non-productive. The study profiled the T cell repertoires of around 700 subjects by immunosequencing and related them to cytomegalovirus serostatus. An earlier analysis of nearly 600 of the donors applied high-throughput TCR beta sequencing to assess whether each TCR beta V gene segment acted as functional or pseudogenic.

Study-wide findings and limitations: Linkage disequilibrium might explain the correlated functional status among segregating V segments, but an unknown experimental factor could not be ruled out. In an earlier analysis of over 550 of the donors, most TCR beta V segments were observed in productive rearrangements about 90% or about 30% of the time, broadly matching IMGT annotations. This cohort had only TCR beta chains sequenced, and the lack of alpha or paired-chain data limited which features could be detected. HLA typing was unavailable for some donors at each locus, so association tests used only the typed subset. Assigning TCR associations to individual alleles was difficult when HLA alleles, especially DR and DQ, strongly co-occurred. According to a later genetic analysis, donors in an Asian-associated ancestry cluster had fewer N-insertions in productive TCRs than the roughly 670-donor mean. About 17 rarely observed V segments, including chromosome 9 orphons, were excluded from the earlier analysis of some 590 of the donors because counts were too low. According to a later analysis, most CMV-associated TCR beta chains appeared to be HLA-restricted, and the HLA associations seemed to be driven largely by CMV exposure. Immune exposure information for the cohort was limited to CMV serostatus. The study gave a list of 150 to 200 TCR beta chains associated with cytomegalovirus. In a later analysis, the rate of TCR association differed among HLA loci, with DRB1 alleles having the most associated TCRs and HLA-C alleles having the fewest. In a later analysis, several top co-occurrence clusters were reported to appear linked to parvovirus B19, influenza, CMV and Epstein-Barr virus. In a later genetic analysis, a missense DCLRE1C variant was associated with V-gene and J-gene trimming of TCR beta chains, and the association was replicated in an independent cohort. Compared with equally common non-associated chains, HLA-associated TCR beta chains in a later analysis were more clonally expanded and had lower generation probabilities. At a false discovery rate of 0.05, a later analysis linked about 16,000 TCR beta sequences to specific HLA alleles. A further reported finding was that TCR beta sequences accurately predicted the HLA-A and HLA-B alleles for most subjects in the first cohort. Sequencing depth was assumed to be roughly uniform across donors in the presence/absence analyses, though that assumption may not hold. Some IMGT-functional V segments, including TRBV6-2 and TRBV6-3, could not be told apart with the 87-base-pair reads, so those segments were excluded. In vitro tests confirmed that a few of the cytomegalovirus-associated TCR beta chains recognize cytomegalovirus antigens. The authors suggested that the approach could potentially be extended to other disease states and immunological phenotypes. A cluster of highly shared sequence variants was judged likely to represent a technical artifact of the sequencing pipeline. The classifier was reported to diagnose cytomegalovirus status with high specificity and sensitivity in both the original and validation cohorts. Across donors, most TCR sequences were observed very rarely, whereas some public TCRs were present in many individuals.

The sample comprised PBMCs. The chain is encoded by TRBV5-6 joined to TRBJ1-1; the D gene is possibly TRBD1, with 5 bases matching. The receptor was isolated from a male donor in good health and CMV-seronegative. The DNA is as follows: TGTGCCAGCAGCTCGGGCTGGGGGGGAAACACTGAAGCTTTCTTT. The translation is CASSSGWGGNTEAFF.